This TCR beta chain was obtained from a study of glioma-infiltrating T cells after dendritic cell vaccination. Sample time point: after dendritic cell vaccination, including at tumor progression/relapse. Input was approximately 2.2 ug genomic DNA, or all available if less. Amplification used 60 V beta primers and 13 J beta primers. TCRdb's copy holds only in-frame clones and misses some; the assay was immunoSEQ multiplex PCR. The table has about 58,000 clones, about four fifths seen once. Trimming cost V 2 bases and J 1 base, with 9 bases left between them. The CDR3 is 14 amino acids. In germline, CDR1 is SGHRS, CDR2 YFSETQ.

The specimen was blood, collected after dendritic cell vaccination. The source is a human donor with glioblastoma. This sequence joins TRBV5-1 and TRBJ1-2, with unresolved D. CDR3 coding DNA: TGCGCCAGCAGCTTCTCGCCCAGTAACTATGGCTACACCTTC. Translated, it gives CASSFSPSNYGYTF.